This passage covers 18 T cell receptor beta chains from one sample sequenced in a study of CD8 T cells in Susac syndrome. Random hexamers primed reverse transcription of about 0.5 to 1 ug RNA. Via MiXCR, TCRdb re-called the immunoSEQ multiplex PCR reads, giving one row per CDR3 protein. In the table there are about 60,000 distinct CDR3 sequences, over 85% of which are singletons. The sequenced sample was CD8+ T cells from PBMCs. These receptors came from a human donor with multiple sclerosis.

The V call is TRBV14, the J call TRBJ2-3; no firm D call. The germline gives CDR1 SGHDN, CDR2 FVKESK. Deletions cut 3 bases from V and 6 bases from J, with 10 bases between. The CDR3 totals 13 residues. CDR3 sequence: CASSHPRVDTQYF. The CDR3 nucleotides read TGTGCCAGCAGCCATCCCCGGGTGGATACGCAGTATTTT.

The gene calls are TRBV5-1 and TRBJ1-1; D gene ambiguous. The CDR3 length is 12 residues. Looked up from germline, CDR1 is SGHRS and CDR2 is YFSETQ. V was trimmed by 3 bases and J by 1 base, leaving 4 bases between them. The CDR3, as DNA: TGCGCCAGCAGCTATACGAACACTGAAGCTTTCTTT. Translation gives CASSYTNTEAFF.

In its sample, this clonotype was seen once. The chain uses TRBV7-6 and TRBJ2-3; D not resolved. From germline, CDR1 is SGHVS and CDR2 FNYEAQ. The V gene lost 5 bases and the J gene lost 2 bases, with 17 bases spanning the gap. The CDR3 contains 16 residues. The chain's CDR3 is CASSAKLGYYTDTQYF. The CDR3 DNA reads TGTGCCAGCAGCGCAAAGCTAGGTTACTACACAGATACGCAGTATTTT. Full variable domain (rest looked up from reference TRBV7-6 and TRBJ2-3): GAGVSQSPRYKVTKRGQDVALRCDPISGHVSLYWYRQALGQGPEFLTYFNYEAQQDKSGLPNDRFSAERPEGSISTLTIQRTEQRDSAMYRCASSAKLGYYTDTQYFGPGTRLTVL.

J is TRBJ1-2 and V is TRBV19; 7 nucleotides line up with TRBD1. Trimming at V came to 8 bases and at J to 5 bases, leaving 8 bases not matched to a gene. The germline V gene has CDR1 LNHDA and CDR2 SQIVND (reference sequence). The CDR3 runs 13 residues. CDR3 nucleotides: TGTGCCAGTCGAGGGGGCAGCTCATATGGCTACACCTTC. It specifies CASRGGSSYGYTF.

This rearrangement joins TRBV3-1 to TRBJ1-3; no clear D. V was clipped by 1 base and J by 2 bases, with 6 bases between them. The CDR3 is 14 residues long. The germline V gene encodes CDR1 LGHDT and CDR2 YNNKEL (reference sequence). The CDR3 region has the DNA TGTGCCAGCAGCCAAGGGGCGCCTGGAAACACCATATATTTT. Protein product: CASSQGAPGNTIYF.

The chain uses TRBV10-3 and TRBJ2-7; D is unclear. Trimming pared 11 bases from V and 5 bases from J, leaving 19 bases between. The CDR3 loop spans 13 amino acids. Germline lookup yields CDR1 ENHRY and CDR2 SYGVKD. CDR3 sequence: CAVAILPGDEQYF. Here the CDR3 DNA reads TGTGCCGTCGCTATCCTACCCGGTGACGAGCAGTACTTC.

This clonotype is a singleton in its sample. The chain joins TRBV20-1 to TRBJ2-7; D remains unclear. Trimming cost V 5 bases and J 5 bases, with 19 bases left between them. The CDR3 loop spans 14 amino acids. Germline CDR1 DFQATT, CDR2 SNEGSKA (reference sequence). This CDR3 is CSALRRDSRNEQYF. The CDR3 DNA follows: TGCAGTGCTCTAAGAAGGGATTCGAGGAACGAGCAGTACTTC.

The chain has TRBV27 and TRBJ2-3, with D perhaps matching TRBD2 (6 bases). CDR1 and CDR2 from the germline V gene are MNHEY and SMNVEV (reference sequence). The CDR3 runs to 16 residues. Trimming cost V 5 bases and J 0 bases, with 15 bases left between them. The DNA for the CDR3 is TGTGCCAGCAGTCACAAGGAGCGGGCTAGCACAGATACGCAGTATTTT. The encoded protein is CASSHKERASTDTQYF.

The V call is TRBV7-9, the J call TRBJ1-1, with D possibly TRBD1 on 5 matching bases. This CDR3 spans 16 amino acids. The germline gives CDR1 SEHNR, CDR2 FQNEAQ (reference sequence). Trimming took 5 bases from V and 1 from J, leaving 17 bases between them. CDR3 residues: CASSPPLPTENTEAFF. CDR3 nucleotide sequence: TGTGCCAGCAGCCCACCCCTCCCGACAGAGAACACTGAAGCTTTCTTT.

V is TRBV25-1 and J is TRBJ2-5; 11 positions match TRBD1. The CDR3 loop spans 18 amino acids. V was clipped by 3 bases and J by 4 bases; unmatched bases: 13. Germline V lookup: CDR1 MGHDK, CDR2 SYGVNS. The CDR3 region is CASSDLGQGAVLLETQYF. Written as DNA, the CDR3 is TGTGCCAGCAGTGACCTCGGACAGGGGGCAGTATTATTAGAGACCCAGTACTTC.

The genes are TRBV27 and TRBJ2-7, with D perhaps given as TRBD1 or TRBD2 (6 bases each). Trimming removed 3 bases from V and 2 bases from J, with 11 bases in between. Germline CDR1 and CDR2: MNHEY and SMNVEV (reference sequence). This CDR3 comprises 14 residues. In nucleotides, the CDR3 is TGTGCCAGCAGTTTCCGGGGGCGCCCCTACGAGCAGTACTTC. It translates to CASSFRGRPYEQYF.

The J gene is TRBJ2-1, the V gene TRBV27; D is unclear. This CDR3 is built from 13 residues. Germline-derived CDR1 and CDR2 are MNHEY and SMNVEV (reference sequence). Trimming stripped 3 bases from V and 10 bases from J, with 13 bases between. The CDR3 region has the DNA TGTGCCAGCAGTTTGAGCCTCGACTCCGAGCAGTTCTTC. Its protein is CASSLSLDSEQFF.

The rearrangement links TRBV12-3 or TRBV12-4 to TRBJ1-4; TRBD1 matches 7 bases. The V segment lost 5 bases and the J segment 3 bases; nucleotides outside the gene matches: 6. The CDR3 length is 15 residues. The CDR3 sequence is CASSLYRGPNEKLFF. CDR3 bases: TGTGCCAGCAGTCTCTACAGGGGCCCTAATGAAAAACTGTTTTTT.

This chain connects TRBV5-1 to TRBJ1-1; D not resolved. Looked up from germline, CDR1 is SGHRS and CDR2 is YFSETQ. Deletions cut 0 bases from V and 0 bases from J, with 9 bases between. This CDR3 is built from 15 residues. The CDR3 protein is CASSLDSGMNTEAFF. The CDR3 bases are TGCGCCAGCAGCTTGGACAGCGGTATGAACACTGAAGCTTTCTTT.

This chain uses TRBV4-3 with TRBJ2-5; D is unclear. The CDR3 runs 14 residues. CDR1 is LGHNA and CDR2 is YSLEER in the germline V gene. The V and J ends lost 0 bases and 1 base respectively, with 6 bases between them. CDR3 loop: CASSQDRFQETQYF. In DNA form, the CDR3 reads TGCGCCAGCAGCCAAGACCGGTTCCAAGAGACCCAGTACTTC.

This clonotype was counted a single time. V gene TRBV5-4 combines with J gene TRBJ2-7; TRBD1 aligns across 11 bases. Germline lookup yields CDR1 SGHNT and CDR2 YYREEE (reference sequence). Losses at the gene ends were 3 bases for V and 3 bases for J; bases not matched to a gene: 2. The CDR3 is 14 amino acids. CDR3: CASSWDRGNYEQYF. The CDR3 DNA sequence: TGTGCCAGCAGCTGGGACAGGGGGAACTACGAGCAGTACTTC.

The chain uses TRBV30 and TRBJ2-7, with D maybe TRBD2 (5 bases). This CDR3 is built from 13 residues. Germline CDR1 and CDR2: GTSNPN and SVGIG (reference sequence). Trimming removed 0 bases at V and 4 bases at J, with 10 bases between. CDR3 sequence: CAWSVLEDYEQYF. As DNA, the CDR3 is TGTGCCTGGAGTGTATTGGAGGATTACGAGCAGTACTTC.

The CDR3 nucleotides are TGTGCCAGCAGCCCCTCCGGGACAGGGGAGGACGAGCAGTACTTC. It yields the protein CASSPSGTGEDEQYF. J is TRBJ2-7 and V is TRBV7-6; the match to TRBD1 covers 10 bases. Trimming took 5 bases from V and 5 from J; bases not matched to a gene: 9. The CDR3 covers 15 residues. In germline, CDR1 is SGHVS, CDR2 FNYEAQ.